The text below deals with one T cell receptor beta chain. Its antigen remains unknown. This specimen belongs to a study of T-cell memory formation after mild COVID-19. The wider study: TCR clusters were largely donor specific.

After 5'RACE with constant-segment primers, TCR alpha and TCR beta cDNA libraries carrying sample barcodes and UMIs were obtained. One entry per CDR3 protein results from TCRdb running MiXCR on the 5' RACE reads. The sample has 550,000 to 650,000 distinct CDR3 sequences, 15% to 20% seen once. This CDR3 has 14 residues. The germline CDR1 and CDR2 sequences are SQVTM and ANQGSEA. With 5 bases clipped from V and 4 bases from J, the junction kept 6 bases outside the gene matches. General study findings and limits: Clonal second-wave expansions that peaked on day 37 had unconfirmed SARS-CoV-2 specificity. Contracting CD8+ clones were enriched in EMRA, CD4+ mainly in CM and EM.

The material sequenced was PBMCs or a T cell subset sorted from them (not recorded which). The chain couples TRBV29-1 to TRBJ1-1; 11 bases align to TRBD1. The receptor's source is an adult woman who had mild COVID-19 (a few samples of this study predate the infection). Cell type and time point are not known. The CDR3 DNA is TGCAGCGTTCGGACAGGGGGCAGAAGCACTGAAGCTTTCTTT. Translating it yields CSVRTGGRSTEAFF.